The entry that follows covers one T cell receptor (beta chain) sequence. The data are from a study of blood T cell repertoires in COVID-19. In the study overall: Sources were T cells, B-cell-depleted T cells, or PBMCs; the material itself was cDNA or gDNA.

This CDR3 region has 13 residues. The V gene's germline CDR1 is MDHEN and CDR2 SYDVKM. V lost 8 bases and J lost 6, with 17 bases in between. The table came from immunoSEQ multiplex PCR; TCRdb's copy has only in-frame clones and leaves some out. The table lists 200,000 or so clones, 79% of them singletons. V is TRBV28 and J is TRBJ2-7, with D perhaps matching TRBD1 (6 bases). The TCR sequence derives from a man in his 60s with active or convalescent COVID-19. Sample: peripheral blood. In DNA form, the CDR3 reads TGTGCCAGCTTGACAGGACCCGCGGGCGAGCAGTACTTC. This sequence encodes CASLTGPAGEQYF.